This T cell receptor beta chain was captured by sequencing in a study of metastatic and nonmetastatic thyroid tumors. Broader study findings: In blood and tumor, TCR beta diversity was reportedly significantly higher in malignant thyroid tumors than in benign nodules.

Per the original data handling: Between-group CDR3 differences, defined by clinicopathological status, yielded a distant-metastasis classifier for papillary thyroid cancer. TCRdb re-processed the PCR reads through MiXCR. The V and J calls shown here were made by TCRdb, not taken from the authors' results. The table has tens of thousands of clones, approximately 10% seen once. Per the germline V gene, CDR1 is SGHDT and CDR2 is YYEEEE. V was shortened by 1 base and J by 8 bases, with 12 bases between the two germline ends. CDR3 length: 13 amino acids. This clone was counted at least ten times. Antigen unknown. Nobody among the patients had been given any treatment before thyroid surgery.

Sequencing input: blood. J is TRBJ1-2 and V is TRBV5-6, with D possibly matching TRBD1 (5 bases). This sequence originates from a female donor with papillary thyroid cancer or a benign thyroid nodule (not recorded which). Some clones in this sample may be carry-over from other donors' samples. CDR3 protein: CASSLFGRVGYTF. The CDR3 bases are TGTGCCAGCAGCTTGTTCGGCAGGGTGGGCTACACCTTC.